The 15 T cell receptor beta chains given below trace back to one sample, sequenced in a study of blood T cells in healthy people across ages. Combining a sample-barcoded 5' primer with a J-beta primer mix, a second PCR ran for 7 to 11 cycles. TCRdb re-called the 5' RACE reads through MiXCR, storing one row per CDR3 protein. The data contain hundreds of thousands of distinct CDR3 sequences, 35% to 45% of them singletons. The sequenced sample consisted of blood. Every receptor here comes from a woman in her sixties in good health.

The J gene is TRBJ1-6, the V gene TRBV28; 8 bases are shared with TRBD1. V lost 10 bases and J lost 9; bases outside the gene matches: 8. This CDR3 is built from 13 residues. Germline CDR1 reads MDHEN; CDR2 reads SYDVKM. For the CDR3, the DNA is TGTGCCACCGCGGGACAGGACGGTTCACCCCTCCACTTT. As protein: CATAGQDGSPLHF.

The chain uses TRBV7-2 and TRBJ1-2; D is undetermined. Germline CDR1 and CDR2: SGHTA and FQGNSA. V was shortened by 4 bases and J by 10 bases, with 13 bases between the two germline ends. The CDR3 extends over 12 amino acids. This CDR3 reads CASSSPPSLYTF. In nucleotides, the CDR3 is TGTGCCAGCAGCTCTCCCCCTTCACTCTACACCTTC. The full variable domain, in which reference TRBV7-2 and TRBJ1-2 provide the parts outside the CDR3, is GAGVSQSPSNKVTEKGKDVELRCDPISGHTALYWYRQSLGQGLEFLIYFQGNSAPDKSGLPSDRFSAERTGGSVSTLTIQRTQQEDSAVYLCASSSPPSLYTFGSGTRLTVV.

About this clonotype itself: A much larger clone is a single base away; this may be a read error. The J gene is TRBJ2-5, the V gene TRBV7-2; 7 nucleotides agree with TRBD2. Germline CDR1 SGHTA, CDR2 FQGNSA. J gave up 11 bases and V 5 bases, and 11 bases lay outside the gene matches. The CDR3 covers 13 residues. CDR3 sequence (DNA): TGTGCCAGCAGCACGACTAGCTTGGGTGAGCAGTACTTC. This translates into CASSTTSLGEQYF.

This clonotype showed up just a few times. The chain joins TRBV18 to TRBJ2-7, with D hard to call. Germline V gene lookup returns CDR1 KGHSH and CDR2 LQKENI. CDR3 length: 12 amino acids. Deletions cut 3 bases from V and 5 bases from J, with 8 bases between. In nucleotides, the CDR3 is TGTGCCAGCTCACCGTATGACCACGAGCAGTACTTC. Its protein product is CASSPYDHEQYF.

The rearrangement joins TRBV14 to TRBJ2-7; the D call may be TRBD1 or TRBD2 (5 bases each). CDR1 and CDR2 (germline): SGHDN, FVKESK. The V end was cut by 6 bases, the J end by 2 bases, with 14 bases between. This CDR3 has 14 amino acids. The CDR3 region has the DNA TGTGCCAGCAGACACAGGAGCGGCCCCTACGAGCAGTACTTC. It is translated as CASRHRSGPYEQYF.

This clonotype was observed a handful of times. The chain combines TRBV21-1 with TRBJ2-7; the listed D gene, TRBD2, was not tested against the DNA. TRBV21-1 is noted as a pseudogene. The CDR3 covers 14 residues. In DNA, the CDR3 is TGTGCCAGCAGCAAAGAGGAGGGGTGCGGCGAGCAGTACTTC. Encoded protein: CASSKEEGCGEQYF.

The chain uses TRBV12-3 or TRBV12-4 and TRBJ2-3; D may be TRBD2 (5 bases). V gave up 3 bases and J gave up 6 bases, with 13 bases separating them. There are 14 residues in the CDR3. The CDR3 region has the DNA TGTGCCAGCAGTTTTGCCGGGATGTCCGATACGCAGTATTTT. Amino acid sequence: CASSFAGMSDTQYF.

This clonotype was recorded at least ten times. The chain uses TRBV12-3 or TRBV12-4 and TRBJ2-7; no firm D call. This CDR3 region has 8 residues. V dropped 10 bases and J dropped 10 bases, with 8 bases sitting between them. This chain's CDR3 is CAILSQYF. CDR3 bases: TGTGCCATTCTCAGTCAGTACTTC.

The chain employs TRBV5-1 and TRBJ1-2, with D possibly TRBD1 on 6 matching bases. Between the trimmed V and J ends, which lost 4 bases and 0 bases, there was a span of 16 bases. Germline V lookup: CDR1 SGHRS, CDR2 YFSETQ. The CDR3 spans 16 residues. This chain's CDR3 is CASSLGWTEANYGYTF. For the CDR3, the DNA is TGCGCCAGCAGCCTCGGATGGACAGAAGCTAACTATGGCTACACCTTC.

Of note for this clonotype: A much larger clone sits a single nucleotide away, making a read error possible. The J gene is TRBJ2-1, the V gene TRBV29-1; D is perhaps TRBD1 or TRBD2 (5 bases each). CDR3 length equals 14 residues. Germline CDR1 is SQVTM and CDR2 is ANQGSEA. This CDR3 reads CGVTGTEAYNEQFF. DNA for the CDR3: TGCGGCGTAACCGGGACCGAGGCCTACAATGAGCAGTTCTTC.

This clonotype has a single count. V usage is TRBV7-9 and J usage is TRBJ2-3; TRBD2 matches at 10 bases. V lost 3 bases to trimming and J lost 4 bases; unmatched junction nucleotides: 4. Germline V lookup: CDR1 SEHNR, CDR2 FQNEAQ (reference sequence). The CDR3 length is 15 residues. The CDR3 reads CASSFSGGQADTQYF. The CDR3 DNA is TGTGCCAGCAGCTTTAGCGGGGGGCAGGCAGATACGCAGTATTTT.

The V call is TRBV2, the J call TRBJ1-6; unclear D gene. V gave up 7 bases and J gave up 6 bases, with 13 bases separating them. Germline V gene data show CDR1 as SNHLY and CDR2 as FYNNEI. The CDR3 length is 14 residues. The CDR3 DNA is TGTGCCAGCAAGATTCGGATGTTTAATTCACCCCTCCACTTT. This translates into CASKIRMFNSPLHF.

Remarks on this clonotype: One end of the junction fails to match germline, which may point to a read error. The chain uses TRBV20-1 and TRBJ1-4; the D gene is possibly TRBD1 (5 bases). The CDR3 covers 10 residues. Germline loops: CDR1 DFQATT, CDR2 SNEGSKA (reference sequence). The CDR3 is CGAREEKLFF. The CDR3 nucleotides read TGCGGTGCCAGGGAAGAAAAACTGTTTTTT.

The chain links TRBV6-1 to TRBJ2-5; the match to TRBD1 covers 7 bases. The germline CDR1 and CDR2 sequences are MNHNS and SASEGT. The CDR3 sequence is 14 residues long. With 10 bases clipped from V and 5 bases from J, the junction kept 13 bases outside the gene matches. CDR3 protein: CATSYRGDGETQYF. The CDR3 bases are TGTGCCACCTCTTACAGGGGAGATGGGGAGACCCAGTACTTC.

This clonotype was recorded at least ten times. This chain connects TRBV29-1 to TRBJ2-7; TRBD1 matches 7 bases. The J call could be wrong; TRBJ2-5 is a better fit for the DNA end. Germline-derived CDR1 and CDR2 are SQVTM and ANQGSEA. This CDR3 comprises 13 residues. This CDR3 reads CSVESARGETQYF. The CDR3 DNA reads TGCAGCGTTGAATCGGCCAGGGGGGAGACCCAGTACTTC.